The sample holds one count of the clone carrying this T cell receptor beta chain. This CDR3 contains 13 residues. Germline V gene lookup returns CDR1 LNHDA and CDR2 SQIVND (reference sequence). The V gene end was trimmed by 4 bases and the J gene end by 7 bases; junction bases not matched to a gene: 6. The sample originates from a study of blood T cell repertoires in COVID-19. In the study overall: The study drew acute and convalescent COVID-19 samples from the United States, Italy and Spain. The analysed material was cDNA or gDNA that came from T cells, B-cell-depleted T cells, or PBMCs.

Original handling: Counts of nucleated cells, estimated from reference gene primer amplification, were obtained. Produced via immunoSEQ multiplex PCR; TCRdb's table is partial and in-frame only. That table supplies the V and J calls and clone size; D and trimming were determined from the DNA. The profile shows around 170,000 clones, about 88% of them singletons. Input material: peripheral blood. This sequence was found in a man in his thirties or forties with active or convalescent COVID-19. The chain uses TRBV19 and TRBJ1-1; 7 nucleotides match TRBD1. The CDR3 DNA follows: TGTGCCAGTAGTACTTCAAACAGGGGTGAAGCTTTCTTT. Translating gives CASSTSNRGEAFF.